In this sample, the clone carrying this TCR beta chain turned up once. What it recognizes is unknown. CDR3 length: 16 amino acids. Germline V gene sequence: CDR1 SGHRS, CDR2 YFSETQ. Trimming left V 0 bases short and J 0 bases short, with 11 bases between. The study ran its PCR with 60 Vbeta and 13 Jbeta primers. The data were produced by immunoSEQ multiplex PCR, yet TCRdb's version contains in-frame clones alone and is incomplete. In the table there are approximately 140,000 clones, about 86% of which are singletons. In nominal health when sampled, donors likely had unrecorded immune exposures nonetheless. This sample is drawn from a study of cytomegalovirus exposure and HLA in healthy donors. Study-wide results and caveats: While the bulk of TCR sequences proved rare, some public TCRs turned up in many donors. Cytomegalovirus status, reportedly, was diagnosed with high specificity and sensitivity by the classifier. Cytomegalovirus association was assigned to about 180 TCR beta chains.

The origin of this receptor is a man aged 35 to 55 in good health and CMV-seropositive. The sample was PBMCs. V is TRBV5-1 and J is TRBJ2-3; D gene uncertain. DNA for the CDR3: TGCGCCAGCAGCTTGGGGGCCAGTTTGAGCACAGATACGCAGTATTTT. Translated: CASSLGASLSTDTQYF. Filled out from reference TRBV5-1 and TRBJ2-3, the complete variable domain reads KAGVTQTPRYLIKTRGQQVTLSCSPISGHRSVSWYQQTPGQGLQFLFEYFSETQRNKGNFPGRFSGRQFSNSRSEMNVSTLELGDSALYLCASSLGASLSTDTQYFGPGTRLTVL.